This T cell receptor beta chain appears in the sequencing data of a study of shared clonotypes between healthy human individuals. Libraries were prepared by immunoSEQ multiplex PCR; TCRdb keeps only in-frame clonotypes and omits some of them. The sample records hundreds of thousands of clones, about 95% being singletons. CDR1 is MGHDK and CDR2 is SYGVNS in the germline V gene. The CDR3 contains 14 residues. Between the trimmed V and J ends, which lost 3 bases and 0 bases, there was a span of 3 bases. Naive CD8 cells, CD45RO-negative and positively selected for CCR7, excluded terminally differentiated effector memory CD45RA+ cells.

The chain carries TRBV25-1 and TRBJ2-6, with unresolved D. This receptor was taken from a young woman in good health. The sample taken for sequencing was naive CD8+ T cells sorted from blood. The CDR3 DNA reads TGTGCCAGCAGTGATTCCTCTGGGGCCAACGTCCTGACTTTC. It translates to CASSDSSGANVLTF.